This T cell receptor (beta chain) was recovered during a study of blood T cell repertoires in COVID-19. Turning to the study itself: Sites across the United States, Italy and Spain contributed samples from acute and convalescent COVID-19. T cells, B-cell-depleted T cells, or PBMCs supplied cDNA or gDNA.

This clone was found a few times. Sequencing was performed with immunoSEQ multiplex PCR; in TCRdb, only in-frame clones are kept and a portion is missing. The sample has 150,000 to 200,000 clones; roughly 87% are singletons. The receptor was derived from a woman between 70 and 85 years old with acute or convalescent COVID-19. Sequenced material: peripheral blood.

The CDR3 protein is CASSVATGLAAGELFF. The CDR3 DNA reads as TGTGCCAGCAGCGTAGCTACCGGACTAGCGGCCGGGGAGCTGTTTTTT. The chain carries TRBV9 and TRBJ2-2; 10 bases fit TRBD2. CDR1 is SGDLS and CDR2 is YYNGEE in the germline V gene. V gave up 0 bases and J gave up 6 bases; unmatched junction bases: 5. The CDR3 runs 16 residues. Looking up the rest from reference TRBV9 and TRBJ2-2 gives the full variable domain: DSGVTQTPKHLITATGQRVTLRCSPRSGDLSVYWYQQSLDQGLQFLIQYYNGEERAKGNILERFSAQQFPDLHSELNLSSLELGDSALYFCASSVATGLAAGELFFGEGSRLTVL.